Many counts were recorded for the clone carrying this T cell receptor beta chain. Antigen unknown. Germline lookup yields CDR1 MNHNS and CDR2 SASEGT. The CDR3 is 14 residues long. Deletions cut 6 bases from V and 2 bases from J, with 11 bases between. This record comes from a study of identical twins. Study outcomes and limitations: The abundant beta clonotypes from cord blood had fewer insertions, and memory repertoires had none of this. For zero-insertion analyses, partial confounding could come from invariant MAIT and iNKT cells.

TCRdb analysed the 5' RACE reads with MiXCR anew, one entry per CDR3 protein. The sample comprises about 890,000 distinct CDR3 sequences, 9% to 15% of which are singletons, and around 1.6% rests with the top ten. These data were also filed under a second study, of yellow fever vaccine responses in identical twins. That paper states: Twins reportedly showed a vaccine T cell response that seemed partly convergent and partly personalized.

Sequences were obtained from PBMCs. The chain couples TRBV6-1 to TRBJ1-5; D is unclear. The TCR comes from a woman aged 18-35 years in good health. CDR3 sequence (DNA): TGTGCCAGCAGCCCTGGGGTAGGCAATCAGCCCCAGCATTTT. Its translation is CASSPGVGNQPQHF.